These T cell receptor beta chains were read from a single sample in a study of B cell selection in AIRE deficiency. Generated by immunoSEQ multiplex PCR, the TCRdb table keeps only in-frame clones and is missing some. In the table there are tens of thousands of clones, approximately 96% of which are singletons. Sequenced sample: CD4+CD127+ conventional T cells sorted from PBMCs. The receptors shown here come from a human donor in good health. Both conserved end residues are part of each CDR3. A D gene is named only where the DNA matches it firmly. Only some rows state a clone size, as once, few, many or a class for expanded clones.

abundance,d_gene,len,v_gene,j_gene,CDR3aa,CDR3nt
once,TRBD1,18,TRBV15,TRBJ2-6,CATSRTGQGRHGANVLTF,TGTGCCACCAGCAGGACGGGACAGGGGAGGCATGGGGCCAACGTCCTGACTTTC
once,-,15,TRBV5-1,TRBJ2-1,CASSEGGSSYNEQFF,TGCGCCAGCAGTGAAGGCGGGTCCTCCTACAATGAGCAGTTCTTC
once,-,15,TRBV5-4,TRBJ1-4,CASSLSGDLNEKLFF,TGTGCCAGCAGCTTGTCCGGGGATCTTAATGAAAAACTGTTTTTT
-,TRBD1,14,TRBV6-1,TRBJ1-6,CASGPNRGLSPLHF,TGTGCCAGCGGCCCTAACAGGGGGCTCTCACCCCTCCACTTT
-,TRBD2,15,TRBV4-1,TRBJ2-5,CASSQDGLAGRAQYF,TGCGCCAGCAGCCAAGACGGGCTAGCGGGACGGGCCCAGTACTTC
-,-,14,TRBV4-2,TRBJ2-7,CASSQPGRAYEQYF,TGTGCCAGCAGTCAGCCGGGACGCGCCTACGAGCAGTACTTC
-,-,15,TRBV19,TRBJ2-1,CASSIGPRRILEQFF,TGTGCCAGTAGTATCGGTCCCCGACGGATTCTGGAGCAGTTCTTC
-,TRBD2,16,TRBV30,TRBJ2-1,CAWSPELAGAFNEQFF,TGTGCCTGGAGTCCAGAACTAGCGGGAGCTTTCAATGAGCAGTTCTTC
-,-,15,TRBV13,TRBJ1-3,CASRRTGHSGNTIYF,TGTGCCAGCAGGCGTACAGGGCACTCTGGAAACACCATATATTTT
-,-,13,TRBV7-2,TRBJ1-2,CASSLATNYGYTF,TGTGCCAGCAGCTTAGCTACTAACTATGGCTACACCTTC
-,-,16,TRBV29-1,TRBJ2-6,CSGPSGRYSGANVLTF,TGCAGCGGACCCTCGGGACGGTACTCTGGGGCCAACGTCCTGACTTTC
-,TRBD1,18,TRBV5-1,TRBJ2-5,CASSLGPGTGPREETQYF,TGCGCCAGCAGCTTGGGCCCGGGGACAGGGCCTAGGGAGGAGACCCAGTACTTC
-,TRBD1,15,TRBV5-1,TRBJ1-5,CASSLNRGGNQPQHF,TGCGCCAGCAGCTTGAACAGGGGAGGGAATCAGCCCCAGCATTTT
once,-,13,TRBV6-1,TRBJ1-2,CASSGVSNYGYTF,TGTGCCAGCAGTGGGGTTTCTAACTATGGCTACACCTTC
-,TRBD1,17,TRBV11-2,TRBJ2-3,CASSSGWFGRGPDTQYF,TGTGCCAGCAGTTCTGGGTGGTTTGGCAGGGGGCCAGATACGCAGTATTTT
-,-,16,TRBV4-2,TRBJ2-3,CASSQGIRRDTDTQYF,TGTGCCAGCAGCCAAGGGATCAGGCGGGACACAGATACGCAGTATTTT
-,TRBD2,14,TRBV4-1,TRBJ2-1,CASSQGGTSGEQFF,TGCGCCAGCAGCCAAGGGGGCACTAGCGGGGAGCAGTTCTTC
-,-,14,TRBV11-3,TRBJ2-3,CASSLDPDTDTQYF,TGTGCCAGCAGCTTAGATCCAGACACAGATACGCAGTATTTT
-,TRBD2,14,TRBV5-4,TRBJ2-3,CASSLGTSGDTQYF,TGTGCCAGCAGCCTTGGGACTAGCGGAGATACGCAGTATTTT
-,-,18,TRBV5-1,TRBJ2-1,CASSGNHRDGLKYNEQFF,TGCGCCAGCAGCGGCAACCACAGGGATGGACTCAAATACAATGAGCAGTTCTTC
-,-,13,TRBV10-3,TRBJ1-5,CAISGGSDQPQHF,TGTGCCATCAGTGGGGGATCGGATCAGCCCCAGCATTTT
-,TRBD1,15,TRBV4-1,TRBJ2-7,CASSQIGGQGNEQYF,TGCGCCAGCAGCCAAATCGGGGGACAGGGAAACGAGCAGTACTTC
-,-,13,TRBV2,TRBJ1-1,CASSAQGNTEAFF,TGTGCCAGCAGTGCCCAAGGGAACACTGAAGCTTTCTTT
once,-,14,TRBV30,TRBJ2-7,CAWRGTSYSYEQYF,TGTGCCTGGAGGGGGACTTCTTATAGCTACGAGCAGTACTTC
-,TRBD1,14,TRBV30,TRBJ1-6,CACLKGQGNSPLHF,TGTGCCTGCCTCAAAGGACAGGGAAATTCACCCCTCCACTTT
-,-,12,TRBV28,TRBJ1-2,CASRSANYGYTF,TGTGCCAGCAGATCGGCTAACTATGGCTACACCTTC
-,TRBD2,16,TRBV7-2,TRBJ2-3,CASSQGTSGGTDTQYF,TGTGCCAGCAGCCAGGGGACTAGTGGAGGCACAGATACGCAGTATTTT
-,TRBD1,14,TRBV11-2,TRBJ2-2,CASSTGQGTGELFF,TGTGCCAGCAGCACCGGACAGGGAACCGGGGAGCTGTTTTTT
-,-,15,TRBV2,TRBJ1-2,CASSERVGSYYGYTF,TGTGCCAGCAGTGAAAGGGTAGGAAGCTACTATGGCTACACCTTC
-,TRBD2,14,TRBV6-5,TRBJ2-3,CASSGTGTSGTQYF,TGTGCCAGCAGTGGGACCGGGACTAGCGGTACGCAGTATTTT
-,-,15,TRBV12-2,TRBJ2-7,CASRLVYRGVYEQYF,TGTGCAAGTCGCTTAGTCTACAGGGGGGTCTACGAGCAGTACTTC
-,TRBD2,17,TRBV7-2,TRBJ2-3,CASSLVASGRGEDTQYF,TGTGCCAGCAGCTTAGTTGCTAGCGGGAGGGGGGAAGATACGCAGTATTTT
-,TRBD2,14,TRBV10-3,TRBJ2-7,CAIRSGLASYEQYF,TGTGCCATCAGATCAGGACTAGCTAGTTACGAGCAGTACTTC
-,-,14,TRBV4-2,TRBJ1-6,CASSHTGTNSPLHF,TGTGCCAGCAGCCATACAGGGACTAATTCACCCCTCCACTTT
-,-,15,TRBV11-2,TRBJ2-3,CASSQETRFTDTQYF,TGTGCCAGCAGCCAGGAGACCCGTTTCACAGATACGCAGTATTTT
-,TRBD1,15,TRBV28,TRBJ2-7,CASSFTGQGIGEQYF,TGTGCCAGCAGTTTCACGGGACAGGGAATAGGGGAGCAGTACTTC
-,-,14,TRBV6-1,TRBJ1-2,CASSDQGRAYGYTF,TGTGCCAGCAGTGACCAGGGGAGGGCCTATGGCTACACCTTC
-,TRBD1,16,TRBV5-7,TRBJ1-2,CASSLMIGGTGSGYTF,TGTGCCAGCAGCTTGATGATTGGGGGGACAGGGTCGGGCTACACCTTC
-,-,17,TRBV7-3,TRBJ2-3,CASSLAPRVFSTDTQYF,TGTGCCAGCAGCTTAGCCCCCAGGGTGTTTAGCACAGATACGCAGTATTTT
-,TRBD1,11,TRBV29-1,TRBJ1-1,CSVGDRGLAFF,TGCAGCGTGGGGGACAGGGGGCTAGCTTTCTTT
-,TRBD2,16,TRBV19,TRBJ2-7,CASSPPFGGETYEQYF,TGTGCCAGTAGTCCCCCCTTTGGGGGGGAGACCTACGAGCAGTACTTC
-,TRBD2,14,TRBV7-8,TRBJ2-7,CASSPSGSPYEQYF,TGTGCCAGCAGCCCTAGCGGGAGCCCCTACGAGCAGTACTTC
-,TRBD2,16,TRBV28,TRBJ2-7,CASSLWGSGSSYEQYF,TGTGCCAGCAGTTTATGGGGTAGCGGGAGTTCATACGAGCAGTACTTC
-,-,16,TRBV4-1,TRBJ2-3,CASSQDPRQGTDTQYF,TGCGCCAGCAGCCAAGATCCCCGACAGGGCACAGATACGCAGTATTTT
-,-,14,TRBV4-3,TRBJ1-1,CASSQGMGVTEAFF,TGCGCCAGCAGCCAAGGAATGGGGGTCACTGAAGCTTTCTTT
-,-,15,TRBV28,TRBJ2-7,CASSLTGTVTYEQYF,TGTGCCAGCAGTTTAACCGGGACGGTCACCTACGAGCAGTACTTC
once,-,13,TRBV28,TRBJ2-5,CASSLGERRTQYF,TGTGCCAGCAGTTTAGGGGAACGGAGGACCCAGTACTTC
-,TRBD1,15,TRBV28,TRBJ2-1,CASSFGTVSNNEQFF,TGTGCCAGCAGTTTTGGGACAGTTAGTAACAATGAGCAGTTCTTC
-,TRBD1,19,TRBV27,TRBJ1-5,CASSLSGTVLDRSNQPQHF,TGTGCCAGCAGTTTATCCGGGACAGTGTTAGACCGGAGCAATCAGCCCCAGCATTTT
-,TRBD1,14,TRBV2,TRBJ1-1,CASRPGGSGTEAFF,TGTGCCAGCAGACCAGGGGGCTCGGGCACTGAAGCTTTCTTT